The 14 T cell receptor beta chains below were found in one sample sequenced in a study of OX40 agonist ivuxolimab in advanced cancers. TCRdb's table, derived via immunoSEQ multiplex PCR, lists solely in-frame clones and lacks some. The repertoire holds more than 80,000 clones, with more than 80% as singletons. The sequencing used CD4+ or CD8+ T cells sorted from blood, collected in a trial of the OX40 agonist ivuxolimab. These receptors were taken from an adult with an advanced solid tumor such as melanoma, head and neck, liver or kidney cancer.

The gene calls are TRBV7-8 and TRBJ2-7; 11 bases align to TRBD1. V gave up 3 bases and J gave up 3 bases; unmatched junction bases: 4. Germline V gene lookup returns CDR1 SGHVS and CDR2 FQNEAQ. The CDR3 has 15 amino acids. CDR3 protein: CASSFGTGGDYEQYF. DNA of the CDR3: TGTGCCAGCAGCTTCGGGACAGGGGGTGACTACGAGCAGTACTTC.

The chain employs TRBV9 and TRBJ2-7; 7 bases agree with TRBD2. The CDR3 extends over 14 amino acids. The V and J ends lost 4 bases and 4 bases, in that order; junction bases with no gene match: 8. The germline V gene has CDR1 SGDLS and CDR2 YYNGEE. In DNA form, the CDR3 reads TGTGCCAGCAGCCCGTGGGGGGAGGGGTACGAGCAGTACTTC. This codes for CASSPWGEGYEQYF.

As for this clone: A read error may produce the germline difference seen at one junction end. This chain's CDR3 is CASSDRDSNNEQFF. The CDR3 DNA sequence: TGTGCCAGCAGCGACCGGGACTCCAACAATGAGCAGTTCTTC. The chain recombines TRBV9 with TRBJ2-1; possible D gene TRBD2, 6 bases. From germline, CDR1 is SGDLS and CDR2 YYNGEE. This CDR3 has 14 amino acids.

This CDR3 reads CASSLRQGWFLNTEAFF. CDR3 nucleotide sequence: TGTGCCAGCAGCTTACGACAGGGCTGGTTCTTGAACACTGAAGCTTTCTTT. The genes are TRBV28 and TRBJ1-1; TRBD1 aligns across 7 bases. CDR1 and CDR2 (germline): MDHEN, SYDVKM. V was clipped by 6 bases and J by 0 bases; unmatched bases: 13. The CDR3 runs to 17 residues.

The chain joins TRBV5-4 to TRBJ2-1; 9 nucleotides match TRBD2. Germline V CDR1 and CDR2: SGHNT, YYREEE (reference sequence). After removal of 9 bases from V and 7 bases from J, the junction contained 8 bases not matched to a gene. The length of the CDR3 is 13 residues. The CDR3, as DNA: TGTGCCACCGCGGGGGGGCACGGGAATGAGCAGTTCTTC. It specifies CATAGGHGNEQFF.

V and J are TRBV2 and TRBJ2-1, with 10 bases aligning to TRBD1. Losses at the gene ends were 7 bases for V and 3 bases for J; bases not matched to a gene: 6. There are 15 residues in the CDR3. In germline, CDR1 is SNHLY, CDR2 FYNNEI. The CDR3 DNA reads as TGTGCCAGCAAGGGGGGACAGGGGCTCTACAATGAGCAGTTCTTC. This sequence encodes CASKGGQGLYNEQFF.

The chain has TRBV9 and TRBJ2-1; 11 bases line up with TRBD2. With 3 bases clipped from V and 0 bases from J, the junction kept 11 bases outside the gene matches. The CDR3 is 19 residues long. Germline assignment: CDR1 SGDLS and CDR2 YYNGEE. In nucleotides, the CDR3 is TGTGCCAGCAGCGACCCGACTAGCGGGATAGACCGCTCCTACAATGAGCAGTTCTTC. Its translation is CASSDPTSGIDRSYNEQFF. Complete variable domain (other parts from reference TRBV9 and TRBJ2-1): DSGVTQTPKHLITATGQRVTLRCSPRSGDLSVYWYQQSLDQGLQFLIQYYNGEERAKGNILERFSAQQFPDLHSELNLSSLELGDSALYFCASSDPTSGIDRSYNEQFFGPGTRLTVL.

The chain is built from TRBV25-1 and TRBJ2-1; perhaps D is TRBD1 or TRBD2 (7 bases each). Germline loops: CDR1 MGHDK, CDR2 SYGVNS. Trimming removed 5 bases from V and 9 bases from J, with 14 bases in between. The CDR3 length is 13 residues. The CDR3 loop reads CASSWGEGAEQFF. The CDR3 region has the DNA TGTGCCAGCAGTTGGGGGGAGGGGGCTGAGCAGTTCTTC. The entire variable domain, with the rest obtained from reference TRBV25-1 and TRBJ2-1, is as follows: EADIYQTPRYLVIGTGKKITLECSQTMGHDKMYWYQQDPGMELHLIHYSYGVNSTEKGDLSSESTVSRIRTEHFPLTLESARPSHTSQYLCASSWGEGAEQFFGPGTRLTVL.

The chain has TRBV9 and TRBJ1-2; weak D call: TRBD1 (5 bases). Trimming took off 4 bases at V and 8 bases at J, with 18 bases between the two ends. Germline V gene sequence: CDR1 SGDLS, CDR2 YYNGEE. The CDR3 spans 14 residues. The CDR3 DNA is TGTGCCAGCAGCAGTAGTGGCTCAGGGCTCGGCTACACCTTC. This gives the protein CASSSSGSGLGYTF.

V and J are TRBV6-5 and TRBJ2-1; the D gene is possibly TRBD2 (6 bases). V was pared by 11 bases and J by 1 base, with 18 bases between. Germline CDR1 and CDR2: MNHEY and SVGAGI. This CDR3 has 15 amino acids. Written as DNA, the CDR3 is TGTGCCTCCCGAACCGGGACTCTTTCCTACAATGAGCAGTTCTTC. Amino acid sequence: CASRTGTLSYNEQFF.

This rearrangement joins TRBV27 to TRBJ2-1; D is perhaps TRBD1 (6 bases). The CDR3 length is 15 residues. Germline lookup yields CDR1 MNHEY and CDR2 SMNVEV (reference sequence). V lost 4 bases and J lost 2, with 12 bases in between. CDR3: CASSSNRVPYNEQFF. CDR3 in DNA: TGTGCCAGCAGTTCCAACAGGGTTCCCTACAATGAGCAGTTCTTC.

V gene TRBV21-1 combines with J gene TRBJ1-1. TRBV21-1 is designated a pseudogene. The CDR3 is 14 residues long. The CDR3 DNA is TGTGCCAGCAGCTGTCCGGGCCCTAATCCTGAAGCTTTCTTT. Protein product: CASSCPGPNPEAFF.

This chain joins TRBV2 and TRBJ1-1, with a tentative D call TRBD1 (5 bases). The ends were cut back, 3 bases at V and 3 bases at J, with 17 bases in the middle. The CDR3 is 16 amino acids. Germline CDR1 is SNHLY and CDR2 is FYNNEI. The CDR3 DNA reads TGTGCCAGCAGTGATGAGGGCAGGGTTTCGGACACTGAAGCTTTCTTT. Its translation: CASSDEGRVSDTEAFF. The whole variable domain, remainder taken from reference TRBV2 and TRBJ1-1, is EPEVTQTPSHQVTQMGQEVILRCVPISNHLYFYWYRQILGQKVEFLVSFYNNEISEKSEIFDDQFSVERPDGSNFTLKIRSTKLEDSAMYFCASSDEGRVSDTEAFFGQGTRLTVV.

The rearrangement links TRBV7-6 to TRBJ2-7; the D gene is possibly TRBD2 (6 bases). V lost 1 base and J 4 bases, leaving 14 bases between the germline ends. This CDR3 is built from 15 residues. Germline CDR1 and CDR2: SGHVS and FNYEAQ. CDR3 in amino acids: CASSLGAGITYEQYF. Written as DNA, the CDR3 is TGTGCCAGCAGCTTAGGCGCGGGAATTACGTACGAGCAGTACTTC.